Given below is one T cell receptor (beta chain) in context. What it recognizes is unknown. The data stem from a study of T-cell reconstitution after alpha-beta-depleted transplantation in children. Study conclusions and caveats: Several hundred expanded graft clones reportedly supplied alpha-beta T cells about two months after transplant. Diversity and T-cell counts at one year after transplant derived mostly from new T cells.

A TCRbeta library incorporating unique molecular identifiers was prepared. One entry per CDR3 protein, called by TCRdb with MiXCR from the PCR reads. The table shows fewer than 250,000 distinct CDR3 sequences, with more than 15% occurring only once. This clonotype was sampled from a male patient between 2 and 10 years old who had a stem cell transplant for acute lymphoblastic leukemia, so the T cells may come from the graft donor. Sample: PBMCs, mostly from graft donor cells, taken 360 days after TCRalphabeta/CD19-depleted stem cell transplant.

The CDR3 DNA follows: TGTGCCAGCAGCTTTAGAGCGAACTCCTACGAGCAGTACTTC. This gives the protein CASSFRANSYEQYF. The chain links TRBV13 to TRBJ2-7; D ambiguous. The V gene's germline CDR1 is PRHDT and CDR2 FYEKMQ (reference sequence). V lost 3 bases to trimming and J lost 0 bases, with 9 bases between them. The CDR3 length is 14 residues.